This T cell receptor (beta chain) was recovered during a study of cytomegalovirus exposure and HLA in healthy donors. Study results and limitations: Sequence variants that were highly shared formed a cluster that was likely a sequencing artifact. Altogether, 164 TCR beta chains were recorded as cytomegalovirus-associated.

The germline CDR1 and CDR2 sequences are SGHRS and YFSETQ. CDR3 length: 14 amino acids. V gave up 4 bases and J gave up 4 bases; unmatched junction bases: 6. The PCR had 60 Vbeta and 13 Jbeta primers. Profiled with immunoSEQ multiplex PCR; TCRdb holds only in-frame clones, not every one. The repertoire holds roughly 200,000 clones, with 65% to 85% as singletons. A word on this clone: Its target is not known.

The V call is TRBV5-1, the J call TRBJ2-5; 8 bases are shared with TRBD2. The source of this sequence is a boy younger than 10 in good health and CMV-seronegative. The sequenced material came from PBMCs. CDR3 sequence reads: CASSLGLGPETQYF. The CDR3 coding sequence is TGCGCCAGCAGCCTGGGACTAGGGCCAGAGACCCAGTACTTC.